Listed below are T cell receptor beta chains from one sample, sequenced in a study of CD8 T cells in ankylosing spondylitis. MiXCR, applied by TCRdb to the 5' RACE reads, yields one record per CDR3 protein. The sample has 250,000 or so distinct CDR3 sequences; 15% to 20% are singletons. Sequenced material: blood, either unsorted or a sorted T cell fraction (not recorded which). These receptors all stem from a male donor with ankylosing spondylitis or in good health (not recorded which). CDR3s include the opening cysteine and the closing phenylalanine or tryptophan. A D gene is named only where the DNA matches it firmly. Some rows have no size entry. The others give once, few or many, or a class for an expanded clone.

v_gene: TRBV6-1
abundance: many
j_gene: TRBJ2-1
d_gene: .
CDR3aa: CASGEGMSSYNEQFF
CDR3nt: TGTGCCAGCGGGGAAGGCATGAGCTCCTACAATGAGCAGTTCTTC

v_gene: TRBV4-1
abundance: many
j_gene: TRBJ1-2
d_gene: .
CDR3aa: CASSQDGDTYGYTF
CDR3nt: TGCGCCAGCAGCCAAGATGGGGACACCTATGGCTACACCTTC

v_gene: TRBV29-1
abundance: few
j_gene: TRBJ2-5
d_gene: .
CDR3aa: CSVDTGTQETQYF
CDR3nt: TGCAGCGTTGACACGGGGACCCAAGAGACCCAGTACTTC

v_gene: TRBV3-1
abundance: .
j_gene: TRBJ2-6
d_gene: TRBD2
CDR3aa: CASSQKGGRAAGANVLTF
CDR3nt: TGTGCCAGCAGCCAAAAGGGCGGGAGGGCCGCTGGGGCCAACGTCCTGACTTTC

v_gene: TRBV12-3/TRBV12-4
abundance: .
j_gene: TRBJ2-5
d_gene: .
CDR3aa: CASSSRPIQETQYF
CDR3nt: TGTGCCAGCAGTTCACGACCCATACAAGAGACCCAGTACTTC

v_gene: TRBV20-1
abundance: .
j_gene: TRBJ2-3
d_gene: .
CDR3aa: CSARFCQGPFCGTDTQYF
CDR3nt: TGCAGTGCTCGGTTCTGCCAGGGACCCTTTTGCGGCACAGATACGCAGTATTTT

v_gene: TRBV29-1
abundance: .
j_gene: TRBJ2-1
d_gene: TRBD1
CDR3aa: CSVVAGGRAGTYNEQFF
CDR3nt: TGCAGCGTTGTGGCAGGGGGACGGGCAGGAACCTACAATGAGCAGTTCTTC

v_gene: TRBV14
abundance: few
j_gene: TRBJ2-3
d_gene: TRBD2
CDR3aa: CASSLGLAGSHATQYF
CDR3nt: TGTGCCAGCAGCCTCGGACTAGCGGGGAGCCATGCTACGCAGTATTTT

v_gene: TRBV5-1
abundance: few
j_gene: TRBJ2-7
d_gene: .
CDR3aa: CASSTSDGSYEQYF
CDR3nt: TGCGCCAGCAGTACAAGTGACGGTTCCTACGAGCAGTACTTC

v_gene: TRBV6-1
abundance: few
j_gene: TRBJ1-4
d_gene: .
CDR3aa: CASSVNRVEKLFF
CDR3nt: TGTGCCAGCAGTGTAAACAGGGTTGAAAAACTGTTTTTT

v_gene: TRBV11-2
abundance: .
j_gene: TRBJ2-1
d_gene: TRBD2
CDR3aa: CASSIEPPLAGGGLSSYSEQFF
CDR3nt: TGTGCCAGCAGCATAGAGCCTCCCCTAGCGGGAGGAGGACTATCCTCCTACAGTGAGCAGTTCTTC

v_gene: TRBV7-6
abundance: .
j_gene: TRBJ1-6
d_gene: .
CDR3aa: CASSFGQDAGPLHF
CDR3nt: TGTGCCAGCAGCTTTGGGCAGGATGCGGGGCCCCTCCACTTT

v_gene: TRBV15
abundance: few
j_gene: TRBJ1-1
d_gene: TRBD1
CDR3aa: CATSRGRDRGGNTEAFF
CDR3nt: TGTGCCACCAGCAGAGGTCGGGACAGGGGGGGGAACACTGAAGCTTTCTTT

v_gene: TRBV4-3
abundance: many
j_gene: TRBJ2-3
d_gene: .
CDR3aa: CASSQDWSDTQYF
CDR3nt: TGCGCCAGCAGCCAAGATTGGTCGGATACGCAGTATTTT

v_gene: TRBV4-3
abundance: few
j_gene: TRBJ2-7
d_gene: .
CDR3aa: CASSQDVQGGPSWQYF
CDR3nt: TGCGCCAGCAGCCAAGATGTACAGGGAGGTCCCAGTTGGCAGTACTTC

v_gene: TRBV20-1
abundance: .
j_gene: TRBJ1-1
d_gene: .
CDR3aa: CSAWKNTEAFF
CDR3nt: TGCAGTGCGTGGAAGAACACTGAAGCTTTCTTT

v_gene: TRBV20-1
abundance: .
j_gene: TRBJ2-5
d_gene: .
CDR3aa: CSARDSQETQYF
CDR3nt: TGCAGTGCTAGAGACAGCCAAGAGACCCAGTACTTC

v_gene: TRBV6-6
abundance: .
j_gene: TRBJ1-1
d_gene: .
CDR3aa: CASSSSTAEAFF
CDR3nt: TGTGCCAGCAGTTCCTCCACAGCTGAAGCTTTCTTT

v_gene: TRBV7-8
abundance: .
j_gene: TRBJ2-5
d_gene: TRBD1
CDR3aa: CASSRTGFETQYF
CDR3nt: TGTGCCAGCAGCCGGACAGGCTTCGAGACCCAGTACTTC

v_gene: TRBV20-1
abundance: few
j_gene: TRBJ2-7
d_gene: .
CDR3aa: CSASGLAPWEQYF
CDR3nt: TGCAGTGCTAGTGGGCTAGCCCCTTGGGAGCAGTACTTC

v_gene: TRBV5-4
abundance: few
j_gene: TRBJ2-5
d_gene: TRBD2
CDR3aa: CASSLAGEQETQYF
CDR3nt: TGTGCCAGCAGCTTAGCGGGAGAACAAGAGACCCAGTACTTC

v_gene: TRBV7-9
abundance: .
j_gene: TRBJ2-7
d_gene: .
CDR3aa: CASSSGSEQYF
CDR3nt: TGTGCCAGCAGTAGTGGCTCCGAGCAGTACTTC

v_gene: TRBV2
abundance: .
j_gene: TRBJ2-7
d_gene: TRBD2
CDR3aa: CASRVTSGTSYEQYF
CDR3nt: TGTGCCAGCAGAGTGACTAGCGGAACCTCCTACGAGCAGTACTTC